This is a list of T cell receptor beta chains from one sample in a study of CD8+CD57+ T cells in acquired aplastic anemia. One entry per CDR3 protein, called by TCRdb with MiXCR from the reads. The sample carries about 260,000 distinct CDR3 sequences, less than 85% recorded once. The sample was sorted CD4+, CD8+, or CD8+CD57+ T cells (not recorded which) from PBMCs. The receptors were sampled from a human donor with aplastic anemia. Both conserved end residues are trimmed from each CDR3.

TRBJ2-3,TRBV12-3/TRBV12-4,ASSFYICSARDGDRDTDTQY
TRBJ2-7,TRBV27,ASTWTGGAEQY
TRBJ2-1,TRBV12-3/TRBV12-4,ASRQTKRGYYNEQF
TRBJ2-2,TRBV2,ASGGTPVGLNTEAFF
TRBJ2-3,TRBV25-1,ASTGPRVSDTQY
TRBJ2-3,TRBV7-2,ASSLVESYTQY
TRBJ1-1,TRBV13,ASSLRGGGQDEAF
TRBJ2-3,TRBV2,ASSEGGGPEQLY
TRBJ2-3,TRBV7-2,ASSDGGRDTQY
TRBJ2-3,TRBV2,VARGGGADTQY
TRBJ2-3,TRBV29-1,SVSPRLTDTQY